This T cell receptor (beta chain) was sequenced during a study of human T cells and chemical hapten exposure. Germline CDR1 is SGHTA and CDR2 is FQGTGA. V lost 1 base to trimming and J lost 0 bases, with 10 bases between them. The CDR3 covers 16 residues. From the RACE reads, TCRdb called clonotypes with MiXCR, one entry per CDR3 protein. The sample lists a few hundred thousand distinct CDR3 sequences, about 6% seen once, with around 6% in the top ten. Time point meaning: patch test 2, 6 weeks after DPC sensitization. The treatment denotes: therapeutic diphenylcyclopropenone sensitization with weekly scalp DPC. Each donor was an alopecia patient between 18 and 70 years of age who qualified for DPC. This clonotype was counted between two and nine times.

This TCR derives from a young woman with alopecia areata. Some clones in this sample may be carry-over from other donors' samples. Material: whole blood, obtained in connection with sensitization to the hapten diphenylcyclopropenone (DPC). This chain joins TRBV7-3 and TRBJ2-1; no clear D. The CDR3 DNA sequence: TGTGCCAGCAGCTTAATCCCGGAGAGCTCCTACAATGAGCAGTTCTTC. Amino acids: CASSLIPESSYNEQFF. Variable domain in full (rest from reference TRBV7-3 and TRBJ2-1): GAGVSQTPSNKVTEKGKYVELRCDPISGHTALYWYRQSLGQGPEFLIYFQGTGAADDSGLPNDRFFAVRPEGSVSTLKIQRTERGDSAVYLCASSLIPESSYNEQFFGPGTRLTVL.